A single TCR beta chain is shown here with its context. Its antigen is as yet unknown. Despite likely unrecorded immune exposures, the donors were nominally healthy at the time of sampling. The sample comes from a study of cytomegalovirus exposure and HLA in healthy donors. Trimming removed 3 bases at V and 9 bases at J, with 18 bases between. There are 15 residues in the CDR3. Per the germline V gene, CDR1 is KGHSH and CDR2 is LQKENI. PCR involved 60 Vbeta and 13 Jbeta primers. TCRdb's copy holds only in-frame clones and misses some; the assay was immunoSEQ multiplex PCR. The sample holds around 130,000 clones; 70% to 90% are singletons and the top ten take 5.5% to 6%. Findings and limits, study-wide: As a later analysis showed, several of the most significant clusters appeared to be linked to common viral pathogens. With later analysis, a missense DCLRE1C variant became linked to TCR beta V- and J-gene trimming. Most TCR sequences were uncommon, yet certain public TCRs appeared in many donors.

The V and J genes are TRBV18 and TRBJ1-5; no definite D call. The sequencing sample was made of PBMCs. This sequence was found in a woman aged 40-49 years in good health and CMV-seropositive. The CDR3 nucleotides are TGTGCCAGCTCACCCCGGGAAAACATAGACGGGCCCCAGCATTTT. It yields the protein CASSPRENIDGPQHF.